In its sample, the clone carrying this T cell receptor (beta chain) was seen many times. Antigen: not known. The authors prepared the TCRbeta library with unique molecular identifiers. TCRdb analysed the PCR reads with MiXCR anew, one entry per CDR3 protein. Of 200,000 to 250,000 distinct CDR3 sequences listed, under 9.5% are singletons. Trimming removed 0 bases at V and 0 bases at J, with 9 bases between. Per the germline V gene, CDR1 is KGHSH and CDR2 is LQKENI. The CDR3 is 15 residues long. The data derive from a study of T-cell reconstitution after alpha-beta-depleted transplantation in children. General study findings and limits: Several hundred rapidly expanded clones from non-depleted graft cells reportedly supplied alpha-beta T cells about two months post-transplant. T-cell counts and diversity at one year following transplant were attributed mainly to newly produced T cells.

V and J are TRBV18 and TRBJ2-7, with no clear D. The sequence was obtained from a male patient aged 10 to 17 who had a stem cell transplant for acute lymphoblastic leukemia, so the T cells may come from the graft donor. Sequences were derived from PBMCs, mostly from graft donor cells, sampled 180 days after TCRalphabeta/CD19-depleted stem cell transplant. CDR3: CASSPPGFFSYEQYF. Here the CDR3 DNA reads TGTGCCAGCTCACCACCGGGGTTTTTCTCCTACGAGCAGTACTTC.